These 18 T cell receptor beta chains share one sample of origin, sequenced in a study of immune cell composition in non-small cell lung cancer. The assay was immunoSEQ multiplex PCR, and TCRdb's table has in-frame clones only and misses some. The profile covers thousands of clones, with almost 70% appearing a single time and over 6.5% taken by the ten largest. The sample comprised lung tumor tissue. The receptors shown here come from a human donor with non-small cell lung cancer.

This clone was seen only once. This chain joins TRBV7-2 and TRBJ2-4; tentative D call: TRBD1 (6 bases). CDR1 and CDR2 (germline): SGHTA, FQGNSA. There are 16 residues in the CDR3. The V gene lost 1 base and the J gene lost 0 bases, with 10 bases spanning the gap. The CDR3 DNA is TGTGCCAGCAGCTTAGACAGGGTGGTAGCCAAAAACATTCAGTACTTC. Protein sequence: CASSLDRVVAKNIQYF.

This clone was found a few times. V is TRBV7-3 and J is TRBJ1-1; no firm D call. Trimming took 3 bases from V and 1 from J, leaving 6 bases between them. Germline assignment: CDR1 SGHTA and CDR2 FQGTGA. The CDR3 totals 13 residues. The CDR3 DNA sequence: TGTGCCAGCAGCTTCCAGGAGAACACTGAAGCTTTCTTT. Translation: CASSFQENTEAFF.

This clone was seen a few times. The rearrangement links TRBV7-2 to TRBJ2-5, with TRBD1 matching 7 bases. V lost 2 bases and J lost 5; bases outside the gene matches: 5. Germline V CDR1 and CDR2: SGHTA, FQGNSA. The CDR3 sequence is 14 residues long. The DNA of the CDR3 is TGTGCCAGCAGCTTAAACAGGGGATTGGAGACCCAGTACTTC. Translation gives CASSLNRGLETQYF.

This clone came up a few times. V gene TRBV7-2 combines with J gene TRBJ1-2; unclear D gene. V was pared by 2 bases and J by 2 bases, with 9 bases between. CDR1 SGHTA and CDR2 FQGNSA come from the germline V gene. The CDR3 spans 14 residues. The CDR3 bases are TGTGCCAGCAGCTTAAACACGGGGAACTATGGCTACACCTTC. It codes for CASSLNTGNYGYTF. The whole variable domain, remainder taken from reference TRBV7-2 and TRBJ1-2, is GAGVSQSPSNKVTEKGKDVELRCDPISGHTALYWYRQSLGQGLEFLIYFQGNSAPDKSGLPSDRFSAERTGGSVSTLTIQRTQQEDSAVYLCASSLNTGNYGYTFGSGTRLTVV.

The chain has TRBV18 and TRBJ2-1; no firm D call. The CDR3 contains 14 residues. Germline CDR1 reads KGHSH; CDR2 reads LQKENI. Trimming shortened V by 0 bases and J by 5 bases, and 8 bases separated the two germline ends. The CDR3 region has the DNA TGTGCCAGCTCACCACCGTCTTTAGACAATGAGCAGTTCTTC. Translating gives CASSPPSLDNEQFF. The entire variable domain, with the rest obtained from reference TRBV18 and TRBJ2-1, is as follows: NAGVMQNPRHLVRRRGQEARLRCSPMKGHSHVYWYRQLPEEGLKFMVYLQKENIIDESGMPKERFSAEFPKEGPSILRIQQVVRGDSAAYFCASSPPSLDNEQFFGPGTRLTVL.

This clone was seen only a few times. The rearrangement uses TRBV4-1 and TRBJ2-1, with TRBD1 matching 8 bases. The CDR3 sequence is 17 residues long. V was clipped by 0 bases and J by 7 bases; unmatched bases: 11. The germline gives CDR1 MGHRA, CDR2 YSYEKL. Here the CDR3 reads CASSQDGAGGGRNEQFF. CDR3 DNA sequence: TGCGCCAGCAGCCAAGATGGGGCAGGGGGCGGTAGGAATGAGCAGTTCTTC.

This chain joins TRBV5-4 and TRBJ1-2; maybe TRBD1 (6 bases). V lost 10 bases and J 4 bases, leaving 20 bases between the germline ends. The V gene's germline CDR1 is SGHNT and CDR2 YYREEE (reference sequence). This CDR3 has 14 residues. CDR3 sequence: CAGQTRDTTYGYTF. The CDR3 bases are TGTGCCGGCCAAACCCGGGACACCACCTATGGCTACACCTTC.

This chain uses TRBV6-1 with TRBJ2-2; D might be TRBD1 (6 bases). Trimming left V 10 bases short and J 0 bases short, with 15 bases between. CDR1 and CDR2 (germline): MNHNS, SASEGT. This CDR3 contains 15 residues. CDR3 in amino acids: CATGLDRTNTGELFF. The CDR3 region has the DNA TGTGCCACGGGGTTAGACAGGACGAACACCGGGGAGCTGTTTTTT.

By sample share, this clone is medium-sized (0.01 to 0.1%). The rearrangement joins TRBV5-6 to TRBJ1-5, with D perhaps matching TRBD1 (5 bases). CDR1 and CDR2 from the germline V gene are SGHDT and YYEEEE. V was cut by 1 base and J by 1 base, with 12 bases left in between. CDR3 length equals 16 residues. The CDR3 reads CASSLRAGKSNQPQHF. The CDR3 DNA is TGTGCCAGCAGCTTGAGGGCAGGGAAGAGCAATCAGCCCCAGCATTTT.

The CDR3 nucleotides read TGTGCCAGCAGTGAACCGCGAAACGGTGCATACAATGAGCAGTTCTTC. This sequence encodes CASSEPRNGAYNEQFF. The V call is TRBV25-1, the J call TRBJ2-1, with no clear D. The CDR3 loop spans 16 amino acids. Germline V gene data show CDR1 as MGHDK and CDR2 as SYGVNS. The V end lost 2 bases, the J end lost 4 bases, and 15 bases lay between the germline ends.

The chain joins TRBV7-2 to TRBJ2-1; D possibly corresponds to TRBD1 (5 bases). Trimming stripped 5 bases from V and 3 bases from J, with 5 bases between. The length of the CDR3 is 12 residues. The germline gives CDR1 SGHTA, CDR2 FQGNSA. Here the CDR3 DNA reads TGTGCCAGCAGCACAGGCTACAATGAGCAGTTCTTC. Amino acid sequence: CASSTGYNEQFF.

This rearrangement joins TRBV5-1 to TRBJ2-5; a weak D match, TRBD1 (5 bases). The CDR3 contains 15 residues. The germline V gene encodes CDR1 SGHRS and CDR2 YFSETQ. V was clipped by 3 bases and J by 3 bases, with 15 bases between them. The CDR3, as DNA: TGCGCCAGCAGCTCCCAGGGAACCGGCGAAGAGACCCAGTACTTC. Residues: CASSSQGTGEETQYF.

DNA of the CDR3: TGTGCTAGTGGTTTACCCCCGGGGATGTCTTTTGATTTCCCTGAAGCTTTCTTT. It specifies CASGLPPGMSFDFPEAFF. The chain carries TRBV12-5 and TRBJ1-1; unclear D gene. The CDR3 sequence is 18 residues long. V dropped 3 bases and J dropped 6 bases, with 26 bases sitting between them. The germline V gene encodes CDR1 LGHNT and CDR2 FRNRAP. Filled out from reference TRBV12-5 and TRBJ1-1, the complete variable domain reads DARVTQTPRHKVTEMGQEVTMRCQPILGHNTVFWYRQTMMQGLELLAYFRNRAPLDDSGMPKDRFSAEMPDATLATLKIQPSEPRDSAVYFCASGLPPGMSFDFPEAFFGQGTRLTVV.

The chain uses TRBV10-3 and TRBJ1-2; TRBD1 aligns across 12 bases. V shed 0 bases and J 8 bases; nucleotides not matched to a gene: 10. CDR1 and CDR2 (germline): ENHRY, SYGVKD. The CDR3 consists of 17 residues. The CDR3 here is CAISESGRDRGPWGYTF. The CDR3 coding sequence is TGTGCCATCAGTGAGTCCGGCCGGGACAGGGGGCCTTGGGGCTACACCTTC.

The CDR3 DNA reads as TGTGCCAGCACTGGGACAGGGAATCAGCCCCAGCATTTT. Translating gives CASTGTGNQPQHF. The J gene is TRBJ1-5, the V gene TRBV2; 9 bases align to TRBD1. The CDR3 has 13 amino acids. The germline V gene has CDR1 SNHLY and CDR2 FYNNEI. Unmatched junction bases numbered 2, after V lost 7 bases and J lost 4 bases.

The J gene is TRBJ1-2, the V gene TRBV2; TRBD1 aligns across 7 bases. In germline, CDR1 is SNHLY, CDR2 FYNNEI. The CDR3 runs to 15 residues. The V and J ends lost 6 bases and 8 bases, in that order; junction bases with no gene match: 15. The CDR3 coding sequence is TGTGCCAGCAGCTTAGACTTGGACAGGCCCTGGGGCTACACCTTC. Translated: CASSLDLDRPWGYTF.

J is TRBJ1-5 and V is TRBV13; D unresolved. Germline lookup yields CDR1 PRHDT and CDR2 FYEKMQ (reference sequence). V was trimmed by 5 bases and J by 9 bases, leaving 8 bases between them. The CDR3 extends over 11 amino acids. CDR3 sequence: CASSGGGPQHF. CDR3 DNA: TGTGCCAGCAGCGGTGGCGGGCCCCAGCATTTT.

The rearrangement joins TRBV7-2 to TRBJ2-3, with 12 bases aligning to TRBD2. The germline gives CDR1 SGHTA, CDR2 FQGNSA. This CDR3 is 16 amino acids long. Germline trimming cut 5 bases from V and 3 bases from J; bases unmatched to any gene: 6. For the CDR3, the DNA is TGTGCCAGCAGCCCTGCGACTAGCGGGAGAACAGATACGCAGTATTTT. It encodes CASSPATSGRTDTQYF.